This T cell receptor beta chain originates from a study of T cell repertoires in cytomegalovirus infection. For the study at large: Peptides in the study included HLA-C-restricted and HLA-B-restricted CMV epitopes. The public TCR beta signatures pointed to both CMV infection and matching HLA type. Study outcomes and limitations: CMV carriers with the relevant HLA were identified by cumulative public TCR beta family frequency. The response measured ex vivo was dominated by TCR beta clonotypes (HLA-C-restricted and CMV-specific).

Remarks on this clonotype: Its cognate antigen is unknown. Its ends do not fully match the called genes, so a read error is possible.

Germline V gene data show CDR1 as SGHTA and CDR2 as FQGNSA. The CDR3 loop spans 14 amino acids. TCRdb re-analysed the reads in MiXCR, keeping a single row per CDR3 protein. Among 900,000 to 950,000 distinct CDR3 sequences listed, around 30% were seen once. This specimen was cultured CD8+ T cells from PBMCs, taken from culture after CMV antigen stimulation. The receptor comes from a human donor in good health (CMV status not recorded). Some clones in this sample may be carry-over from other donors' samples. The chain recombines TRBV7-2 with TRBJ2-5; 8 bases are a match to TRBD2. CDR3 coding DNA: TGTGCCAGCAACTTAACGGGAGGGCAAGAGACCCAGTACTTC. It is translated as CASNLTGGQETQYF.